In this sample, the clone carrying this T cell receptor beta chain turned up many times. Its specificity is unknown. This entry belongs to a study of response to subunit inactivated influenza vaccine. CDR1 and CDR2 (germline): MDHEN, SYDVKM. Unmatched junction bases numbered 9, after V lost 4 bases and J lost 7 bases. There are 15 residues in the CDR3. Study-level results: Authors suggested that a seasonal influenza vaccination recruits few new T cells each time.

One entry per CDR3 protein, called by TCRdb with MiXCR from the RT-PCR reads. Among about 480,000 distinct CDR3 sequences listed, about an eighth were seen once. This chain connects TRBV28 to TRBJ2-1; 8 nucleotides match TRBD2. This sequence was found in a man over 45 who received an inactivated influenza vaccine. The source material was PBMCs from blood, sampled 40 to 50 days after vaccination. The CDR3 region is CASSSLAGPRNEQFF. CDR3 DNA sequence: TGTGCCAGCAGTTCATTAGCGGGACCCAGGAATGAGCAGTTCTTC.